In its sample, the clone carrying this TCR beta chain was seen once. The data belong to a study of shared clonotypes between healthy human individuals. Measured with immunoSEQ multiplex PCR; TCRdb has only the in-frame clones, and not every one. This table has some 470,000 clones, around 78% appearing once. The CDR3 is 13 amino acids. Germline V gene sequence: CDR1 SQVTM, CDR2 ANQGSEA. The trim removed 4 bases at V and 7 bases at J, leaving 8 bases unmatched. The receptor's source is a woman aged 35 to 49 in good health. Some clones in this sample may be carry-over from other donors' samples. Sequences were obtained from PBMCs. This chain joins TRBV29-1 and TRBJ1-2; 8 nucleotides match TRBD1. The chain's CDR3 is CSVVAQGAGGYTF. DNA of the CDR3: TGCAGCGTTGTAGCCCAGGGGGCTGGTGGCTACACCTTC.